Listed below are T cell receptor beta chains from one sample, sequenced in a study of blood T cells in healthy people across ages. TCRdb re-analysed the 5' RACE reads in MiXCR, keeping a single row per CDR3 protein. Of 650,000 to 1,000,000 distinct CDR3 sequences detected, roughly 34% appear once; the ten largest clones hold 13%. The specimen sequenced was blood. The source of these receptors is a man younger than 30 in good health. Each CDR3 is given with its conserved first and last residue. A D gene is named only where the DNA matches it firmly. Not every row has a clone size; where given, it reads once, few, many or a size class.

J gene: TRBJ2-3
D gene: .
clone size: few
V gene: TRBV4-2
CDR3 DNA: TGTGCCAGCAGCCAAGATATCGGGGCACCAGATACGCAGTATTTT
CDR3 protein: CASSQDIGAPDTQYF

J gene: TRBJ2-1
D gene: .
clone size: .
V gene: TRBV2
CDR3 DNA: TGTGCCTGCAGTGGGGAATCGGACAATGAGCAGTTCTTC
CDR3 protein: CACSGESDNEQFF

J gene: TRBJ2-5
D gene: TRBD2
clone size: .
V gene: TRBV7-3
CDR3 DNA: TGTGCCAGCAGCTTAGAGGGGACTAGCGGGGTTGAGACCCAGTACTTC
CDR3 protein: CASSLEGTSGVETQYF

J gene: TRBJ1-6
D gene: .
clone size: few
V gene: TRBV12-3/TRBV12-4
CDR3 DNA: TGTGCCAGCTTTGGGAGCGAGGGTCCTAATTCACCCCTCCACTTT
CDR3 protein: CASFGSEGPNSPLHF

J gene: TRBJ2-5
D gene: TRBD2
clone size: few
V gene: TRBV6-2/TRBV6-3
CDR3 DNA: TGTGCCAGCACCCGGGGGGTCGAAAGGACCCAGTACTTC
CDR3 protein: CASTRGVERTQYF

J gene: TRBJ1-1
D gene: .
clone size: few
V gene: TRBV27
CDR3 DNA: TGTGCCAGCAGTGGAGCAACCGAAGCTTTCTTT
CDR3 protein: CASSGATEAFF

J gene: TRBJ2-7
D gene: .
clone size: few
V gene: TRBV20-1
CDR3 DNA: TGCAGTGCTAGAGTCGCGGGACCGACGGCCGAGCAGTACTTC
CDR3 protein: CSARVAGPTAEQYF

J gene: TRBJ2-2
D gene: .
clone size: .
V gene: TRBV12-3/TRBV12-4
CDR3 DNA: TGTGCCAGCAGTTTAGGCCGGGACACCGGGGAGCTGTTTTTT
CDR3 protein: CASSLGRDTGELFF

J gene: TRBJ2-1
D gene: .
clone size: few
V gene: TRBV7-9
CDR3 DNA: TGTGCCAGCAGCTCTACCGACTTGGCACCCACTGAGCAGTTCTTC
CDR3 protein: CASSSTDLAPTEQFF

J gene: TRBJ2-5
D gene: TRBD2
clone size: .
V gene: TRBV2
CDR3 DNA: TGTGCCAGCAAAAGGACTAGCGGGATTCAAGAGACCCAGTACTTC
CDR3 protein: CASKRTSGIQETQYF

J gene: TRBJ1-2
D gene: .
clone size: few
V gene: TRBV3-1
CDR3 DNA: TGTGCCAGCAGCCAAGAGGGTCCGGGGTATGGCTACACCTTC
CDR3 protein: CASSQEGPGYGYTF

J gene: TRBJ2-3
D gene: .
clone size: .
V gene: TRBV15
CDR3 DNA: TGTGCCACCAGCAGTGCCTTTAAGGGGGCGCAGTATTTT
CDR3 protein: CATSSAFKGAQYF

J gene: TRBJ1-2
D gene: TRBD1
clone size: many
V gene: TRBV25-1
CDR3 DNA: TGTGCCAGCAGTGAGGTTCGGACAGGGGGGTTCTATGGCTACACCTTC
CDR3 protein: CASSEVRTGGFYGYTF

J gene: TRBJ1-5
D gene: .
clone size: few
V gene: TRBV20-1
CDR3 DNA: TGCAGTGCCGGGGGGTTGGAACAGCCCCAGCATTTT
CDR3 protein: CSAGGLEQPQHF

J gene: TRBJ2-1
D gene: TRBD1
clone size: many
V gene: TRBV6-5
CDR3 DNA: TGTGCCAGCAGCCTAAGACAGGGTAGCAATGAGCAGTTCTTC
CDR3 protein: CASSLRQGSNEQFF

J gene: TRBJ2-2
D gene: TRBD2
clone size: .
V gene: TRBV12-3/TRBV12-4
CDR3 DNA: TGTGCCAGCAGTCTGACTAGCCCCGGGGAGCTGTTTTTT
CDR3 protein: CASSLTSPGELFF

J gene: TRBJ2-7
D gene: .
clone size: .
V gene: TRBV7-2
CDR3 DNA: TGTGCCAGCAGTATACAAGTGGGGGGATACTACGAGCAGTACTTC
CDR3 protein: CASSIQVGGYYEQYF

J gene: TRBJ2-5
D gene: TRBD1
clone size: few
V gene: TRBV5-1
CDR3 DNA: TGCGCCAGCAGCTTAGACCCCCAAGGGGGCGGAGAGACCCAGTACTTC
CDR3 protein: CASSLDPQGGGETQYF

J gene: TRBJ2-1
D gene: .
clone size: .
V gene: TRBV7-2
CDR3 DNA: TGTGCCAGCAGCGACAGACTAGGCTATGAGCAGTTCTTC
CDR3 protein: CASSDRLGYEQFF

J gene: TRBJ2-3
D gene: TRBD2
clone size: few
V gene: TRBV5-1
CDR3 DNA: TGCGCCAGCAGCTTGGGCTTTGGCGGGGGATCTACAGATACGCAGTATTTT
CDR3 protein: CASSLGFGGGSTDTQYF

J gene: TRBJ1-1
D gene: .
clone size: .
V gene: TRBV7-2
CDR3 DNA: TGTGCCAGCAGCTTAGCGAAGGAGGGAGAAGCTTTCTTT
CDR3 protein: CASSLAKEGEAFF

J gene: TRBJ2-7
D gene: TRBD1
clone size: .
V gene: TRBV29-1
CDR3 DNA: TGCAGCGTTGCTGCAGGGACAGGGGGCTACGAGCAGTACTTC
CDR3 protein: CSVAAGTGGYEQYF

J gene: TRBJ2-7
D gene: .
clone size: many
V gene: TRBV4-3
CDR3 DNA: TGCGCCAGCAGCCAGGCAGACAGGATGCCCTCCTACGAGCAGTACTTC
CDR3 protein: CASSQADRMPSYEQYF

J gene: TRBJ1-1
D gene: .
clone size: .
V gene: TRBV4-2
CDR3 DNA: TGTGCCAGCAGCCAAGATCGAGGCAGGCTGAACACTGAAGCTTTCTTT
CDR3 protein: CASSQDRGRLNTEAFF

J gene: TRBJ1-1
D gene: .
clone size: .
V gene: TRBV11-2
CDR3 DNA: TGTGCCAGCAGCTTAGAGGCGGCGGACAACAAAGCTTTCTTT
CDR3 protein: CASSLEAADNKAFF

J gene: TRBJ2-7
D gene: .
clone size: .
V gene: TRBV5-1
CDR3 DNA: TGCGCCAGCAGCTTGACCGGCCTCCGGGACCGATCCTTAGAGCAGTACTTC
CDR3 protein: CASSLTGLRDRSLEQYF

J gene: TRBJ2-5
D gene: .
clone size: many
V gene: TRBV28
CDR3 DNA: TGTGCCAGCAGTTCAACAGGGAATGAGCAGTACTTC
CDR3 protein: CASSSTGNEQYF

J gene: TRBJ1-4
D gene: .
clone size: .
V gene: TRBV12-3/TRBV12-4
CDR3 DNA: TGTGCCAGCAGTTTAAACTCTGGAGAAAAACTGTTTTTT
CDR3 protein: CASSLNSGEKLFF

J gene: TRBJ2-4
D gene: TRBD1
clone size: .
V gene: TRBV28
CDR3 DNA: TGTGCCAGCAGTTCGGCCGACAGGGCGGTGGGCATTCAGTACTTC
CDR3 protein: CASSSADRAVGIQYF

J gene: TRBJ2-2
D gene: .
clone size: .
V gene: TRBV4-2
CDR3 DNA: TGTGCCAGCAGCCAAGTGCAGGGTAACACCGGGGAGCTGTTTTTT
CDR3 protein: CASSQVQGNTGELFF

J gene: TRBJ2-2
D gene: TRBD2
clone size: few
V gene: TRBV20-1
CDR3 DNA: TGCAGTGCTAGAGATCTCGGGGGGGCCGGGGAGCTGTTTTTT
CDR3 protein: CSARDLGGAGELFF

J gene: TRBJ2-7
D gene: TRBD1
clone size: few
V gene: TRBV19
CDR3 DNA: TGTGCCAGTAGTCCCGCGACAGGGGTGGCCTACGAGCAGTACTTC
CDR3 protein: CASSPATGVAYEQYF

J gene: TRBJ2-4
D gene: .
clone size: .
V gene: TRBV5-6
CDR3 DNA: TGTGCCAGCAGCTTAGGCCCCCCCGGGGGGCGCATGTACCAAGAGGCCCAGTACTTC
CDR3 protein: CASSLGPPGGRMYQEAQYF

J gene: TRBJ2-2
D gene: TRBD1
clone size: .
V gene: TRBV7-2
CDR3 DNA: TGTGCCAGCAACCCTAACGACAGGGGGTTAACCGGGGAGCTGTTTTTT
CDR3 protein: CASNPNDRGLTGELFF

J gene: TRBJ2-2
D gene: TRBD1
clone size: .
V gene: TRBV13
CDR3 DNA: TGTGCCAGCAGCCGGTCTCCGGGACAGGGGGCAATCGGGGAGCTGTTTTTT
CDR3 protein: CASSRSPGQGAIGELFF

J gene: TRBJ2-3
D gene: .
clone size: many
V gene: TRBV27
CDR3 DNA: TGTGCCAGCAGTTTATCCCATCAGGCCTCTAGCACAGATACGCAGTATTTT
CDR3 protein: CASSLSHQASSTDTQYF

J gene: TRBJ1-2
D gene: .
clone size: many
V gene: TRBV20-1
CDR3 DNA: TGCAGTGCTAGAGATCTCGGACGGAACTATGGCTACACCTTC
CDR3 protein: CSARDLGRNYGYTF

J gene: TRBJ2-7
D gene: .
clone size: few
V gene: TRBV18
CDR3 DNA: TGTGCCAGCTCACCGGCGGGACTTCAGGGGTACGAGCAGTACTTC
CDR3 protein: CASSPAGLQGYEQYF

J gene: TRBJ1-1
D gene: .
clone size: .
V gene: TRBV29-1
CDR3 DNA: TGCAGCGTTCAAAGGGGTGGGACTGAAGCTTTCTTT
CDR3 protein: CSVQRGGTEAFF

J gene: TRBJ2-7
D gene: .
clone size: few
V gene: TRBV19
CDR3 DNA: TGTGCCAGTAGAGGGACGGGGGACAATGAGCAGTACTTC
CDR3 protein: CASRGTGDNEQYF

J gene: TRBJ2-5
D gene: .
clone size: .
V gene: TRBV10-3
CDR3 DNA: TGTGCCATCAGTGGTGTAGCCCAGGAACAGACCCAGTACTTC
CDR3 protein: CAISGVAQEQTQYF

J gene: TRBJ2-5
D gene: TRBD2
clone size: few
V gene: TRBV20-1
CDR3 DNA: TGCAGTGCTAGACCCGGGACTAGCGTTATCCAAGAGACCCAGTACTTC
CDR3 protein: CSARPGTSVIQETQYF

J gene: TRBJ2-7
D gene: TRBD1
clone size: few
V gene: TRBV5-1
CDR3 DNA: TGCGCCAGCAGCTCCTGGACAGGTCACAATGAGCAGTACTTC
CDR3 protein: CASSSWTGHNEQYF